The present TCR beta chain was sequenced within a study of blood T cells in healthy people across ages. A minimum of 7 million PBMCs was isolated per sample. Next came a second PCR, run for about 6 to 12 cycles, which used a sample-barcoded 5' primer along with a J-beta primer mix. Every sample gave at least 2.5 million paired-end reads containing CDR3. TCRdb recomputed calls from the 5' RACE reads with MiXCR, one row per CDR3 protein. The data show 1 million or so distinct CDR3 sequences, around 27% seen once. This CDR3 has 16 amino acids. The V end lost 4 bases, the J end lost 2 bases, and 18 bases lay between the germline ends. The germline V gene has CDR1 LNHNV and CDR2 YYDKDF (reference sequence). These sequences were also reported in another study, on T cells of mothers and their children. That report notes: Over five children and their three healthy Caucasian mothers were the donors.

The chain recombines TRBV15 with TRBJ2-7; a weak D match, TRBD1 (8 bases). The TCR sequence derives from a girl aged 2-10 years in good health. The sequenced sample was blood. The CDR3 DNA reads as TGTGCCACCAGCAATTACACAGGGGGGGGTCCCTACGAGCAGTACTTC. Translated, it gives CATSNYTGGGPYEQYF.